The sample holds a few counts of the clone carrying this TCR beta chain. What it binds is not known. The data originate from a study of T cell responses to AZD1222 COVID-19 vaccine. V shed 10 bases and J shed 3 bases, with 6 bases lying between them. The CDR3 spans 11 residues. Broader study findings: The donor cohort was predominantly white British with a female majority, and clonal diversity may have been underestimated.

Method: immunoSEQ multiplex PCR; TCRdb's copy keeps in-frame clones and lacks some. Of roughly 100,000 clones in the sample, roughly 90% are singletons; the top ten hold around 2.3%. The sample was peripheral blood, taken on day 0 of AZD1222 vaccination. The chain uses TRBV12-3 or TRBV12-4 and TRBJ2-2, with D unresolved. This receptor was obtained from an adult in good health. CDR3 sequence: CATGYTGELFF. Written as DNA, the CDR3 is TGTGCCACCGGTTACACCGGGGAGCTGTTTTTT.